Below are 18 T cell receptor beta chains sequenced from a single sample in a study of T cells in Graves' hyperthyroidism and ophthalmopathy. TCR beta CDR3 region amplification was performed from RNA transcripts. The primer set for the first-round RT-PCR of the TCR CDR3 was HTBI. Each CDR3 protein gets one entry after TCRdb re-called the multiplex PCR reads with MiXCR. The sample has under 350,000 distinct CDR3 sequences, about 21% seen once. Sequenced input: blood. These receptors originate from a woman aged 50 to 60 with Graves' hyperthyroidism.

This chain joins TRBV20-1 and TRBJ2-7; 9 bases fit TRBD2. Per germline, CDR1 DFQATT and CDR2 SNEGSKA (reference sequence). V lost 1 base and J lost 0; bases outside the gene matches: 1. The CDR3 is made up of 14 amino acids. The CDR3 is CSARGSGSSYEQYF. In DNA, the CDR3 is TGCAGTGCTAGAGGTAGCGGGAGCTCCTACGAGCAGTACTTC.

This clonotype came up a few times. CDR3 amino acids: CASSWNRGSGYGYTF. The CDR3 region has the DNA TGTGCCAGCAGTTGGAACAGGGGAAGCGGCTATGGCTACACCTTC. The chain uses TRBV27 and TRBJ1-2; 7 bases fit TRBD1. Germline V gene sequence: CDR1 MNHEY, CDR2 SMNVEV (reference sequence). Unmatched junction bases numbered 9, after V lost 4 bases and J lost 4 bases. The CDR3 has 15 amino acids.

This clonotype was detected ten times or more. V usage is TRBV5-1 and J usage is TRBJ1-1; D is perhaps TRBD1 (5 bases). Germline loops: CDR1 SGHRS, CDR2 YFSETQ. CDR3 length: 14 amino acids. Deletions cut 0 bases from V and 1 base from J, with 7 bases between. This CDR3 reads CASSLGGTNTEAFF. As DNA, the CDR3 is TGCGCCAGCAGCTTGGGGGGGACGAACACTGAAGCTTTCTTT.

There are many counts of this clonotype. The chain couples TRBV2 to TRBJ1-5; a weak D match, TRBD1 (5 bases). The CDR3 is 15 residues long. CDR1 and CDR2 from the germline V gene are SNHLY and FYNNEI. The germline V and J ends were trimmed by 0 bases and 6 bases, with 12 bases remaining between them. CDR3 amino acids: CASSEALRVGQPQHF. The CDR3 nucleotides are TGTGCCAGCAGTGAAGCGCTCAGGGTGGGTCAGCCCCAGCATTTT.

There are many counts of this clonotype. The J gene is TRBJ2-7, the V gene TRBV20-1; 10 positions agree with TRBD1. Trimming cost V 5 bases and J 2 bases; bases outside gene matches: 9. Germline-derived CDR1 and CDR2 are DFQATT and SNEGSKA (reference sequence). CDR3 size: 15 residues. As DNA, the CDR3 is TGCAGTGCTGAGAAAGGGGACAGGGGTCCCTACGAGCAGTACTTC. Amino acid sequence: CSAEKGDRGPYEQYF.

The V call is TRBV9, the J call TRBJ2-3; D may be TRBD2 (5 bases). The CDR3 covers 15 residues. The V and J ends lost 4 bases and 2 bases respectively, with 14 bases between them. Germline CDR1 is SGDLS and CDR2 is YYNGEE. DNA of the CDR3: TGTGCCAGCAGCCCTCGGGCGGGTATCACAGATACGCAGTATTTT. It encodes CASSPRAGITDTQYF.

The V gene is TRBV20-1, the J gene TRBJ2-6; 10 bases line up with TRBD1. V dropped 5 bases and J dropped 2; count of bases not matched to a gene: 3. The CDR3 is made up of 15 amino acids. CDR1 DFQATT and CDR2 SNEGSKA come from the germline V gene (reference sequence). The DNA for the CDR3 is TGCAGTGCTGGGGGACAGGGGACTGGGGCCAACGTCCTGACTTTC. Translated: CSAGGQGTGANVLTF.

The chain uses TRBV6-4 and TRBJ2-1; D is unclear. Trimming stripped 3 bases from V and 0 bases from J, with 9 bases between. The CDR3 sequence is 15 residues long. CDR1 and CDR2 from the germline V gene are MRHNA and SNTAGT. CDR3 region: CASSDSVSSYNEQFF. The CDR3 DNA reads as TGTGCCAGCAGTGATTCCGTGAGCTCCTACAATGAGCAGTTCTTC.

This clonotype has ten or more counts. This chain joins TRBV10-3 and TRBJ1-1; D not resolved. Germline CDR1 reads ENHRY; CDR2 reads SYGVKD. Trimming removed 10 bases from V and 3 bases from J, with 12 bases in between. CDR3 size: 12 residues. CDR3 coding DNA: TGTGCCACCCAGGAGAGGGACACTGAAGCTTTCTTT. It yields the protein CATQERDTEAFF.

This chain uses TRBV19 with TRBJ2-7; TRBD2 agrees at 14 bases. Germline assignment: CDR1 LNHDA and CDR2 SQIVND (reference sequence). This CDR3 is built from 18 residues. V lost 5 bases to trimming and J lost 7 bases; unmatched junction nucleotides: 16. CDR3 region: CASSAIKTGTSGSFEQYF. CDR3 DNA: TGTGCCAGTAGTGCTATTAAGACCGGGACTAGCGGGAGTTTTGAGCAGTACTTC.

This clonotype came up many times. The chain couples TRBV20-1 to TRBJ2-1; D not certain. Germline V gene data show CDR1 as DFQATT and CDR2 as SNEGSKA (reference sequence). V gave up 2 bases and J gave up 6 bases, with 17 bases separating them. The CDR3 extends over 15 amino acids. CDR3 coding DNA: TGCAGTGCTAGATGGGTTACATTAGGGTTCAATGAGCAGTTCTTC. Translation gives CSARWVTLGFNEQFF.

This clonotype came up a few times. The rearrangement joins TRBV14 to TRBJ1-5; 9 positions agree with TRBD1. CDR1 and CDR2 (germline): SGHDN, FVKESK. V gave up 4 bases and J gave up 7 bases; unmatched junction bases: 5. CDR3 length: 14 residues. CDR3 amino acids: CASSPQGAGQPQHF. The CDR3 DNA is TGTGCCAGCAGCCCACAGGGGGCCGGCCAGCCCCAGCATTTT. Drawing the rest from reference TRBV14 and TRBJ1-5, the complete variable domain is EAGVTQFPSHSVIEKGQTVTLRCDPISGHDNLYWYRRVMGKEIKFLLHFVKESKQDESGMPNNRFLAERTGGTYSTLKVQPAELEDSGVYFCASSPQGAGQPQHFGDGTRLSIL.

This clonotype was observed many times. This rearrangement joins TRBV29-1 to TRBJ2-3, with 13 bases that match TRBD2. The V gene's germline CDR1 is SQVTM and CDR2 ANQGSEA. After removal of 7 bases from V and 5 bases from J, the junction contained 9 bases not matched to a gene. The CDR3 loop spans 15 amino acids. The CDR3 DNA reads TGCAGCGGGGAGCGGACTAGCGGGGGTCAAGATACGCAGTATTTT. Translated: CSGERTSGGQDTQYF.

J is TRBJ1-2 and V is TRBV5-4; D gene uncertain. The V gene lost 0 bases and the J gene lost 6 bases, with 15 bases spanning the gap. CDR3 length: 15 residues. Per germline, CDR1 SGHNT and CDR2 YYREEE (reference sequence). The DNA of the CDR3 is TGTGCCAGCAGCTTGGCCGGCAGTACGCCCAATGGCTACACCTTC. Translated, it gives CASSLAGSTPNGYTF.

This clonotype was recorded at least ten times. The CDR3 DNA reads TGTGCCAGCAGATTAACCTCGGGGAGTGCCAATGAGCAGTTCTTC. Translating gives CASRLTSGSANEQFF. The genes are TRBV2 and TRBJ2-1; D might be TRBD2 (5 bases). V was cut by 6 bases and J by 6 bases, with 18 bases left in between. The CDR3 has 15 residues. CDR1 SNHLY and CDR2 FYNNEI come from the germline V gene. Drawing the rest from reference TRBV2 and TRBJ2-1, the complete variable domain is EPEVTQTPSHQVTQMGQEVILRCVPISNHLYFYWYRQILGQKVEFLVSFYNNEISEKSEIFDDQFSVERPDGSNFTLKIRSTKLEDSAMYFCASRLTSGSANEQFFGPGTRLTVL.

This clonotype was counted ten times or more. The CDR3 sequence: CSAARGNAYEQYF. The CDR3 DNA is TGCAGTGCCGCTCGGGGAAACGCCTACGAGCAGTACTTC. The chain uses TRBV20-1 and TRBJ2-7, with D tentatively TRBD2 (5 bases). Germline V gene data show CDR1 as DFQATT and CDR2 as SNEGSKA (reference sequence). The CDR3 runs to 13 residues. V shed 6 bases and J shed 2 bases, with 14 bases lying between them.

This clonotype was seen a few times. The genes are TRBV20-1 and TRBJ1-6; D possibly corresponds to TRBD1 (6 bases). CDR3 size: 14 residues. V lost 5 bases and J lost 2, with 10 bases in between. Germline values: CDR1 DFQATT, CDR2 SNEGSKA (reference sequence). The CDR3 reads CSAQQGTYNSPLHF. The CDR3 region has the DNA TGCAGTGCTCAACAGGGAACCTATAATTCACCCCTCCACTTT.

This clonotype has ten or more counts. J is TRBJ1-2 and V is TRBV30; D is uncertain. Germline V gene data show CDR1 as GTSNPN and CDR2 as SVGIG (reference sequence). The V gene lost 3 bases and the J gene lost 4 bases, with 21 bases spanning the gap. CDR3 length: 16 amino acids. The CDR3 loop reads CAWRKGVSTRGYGYTF. CDR3 DNA sequence: TGTGCCTGGAGGAAGGGAGTGAGTACCCGGGGCTATGGCTACACCTTC.